This T cell receptor (beta chain) originates from a study of blood T cell repertoires in COVID-19. Sequencing was performed with immunoSEQ multiplex PCR; in TCRdb, only in-frame clones are kept and a portion is missing. This sample has 200,000 to 250,000 clones, with more than 75% found just once. Germline V lookup: CDR1 LGHNA, CDR2 YSLEER. The CDR3 runs to 16 residues. J lost 6 bases, V lost 1 base, and 5 bases had no gene match. Recovery among Cohort 3 donors was established by two negative PCRs, clearance, or symptom resolution. The source is a woman between 45 and 65 years old who had recovered from COVID-19. V gene TRBV4-3 combines with J gene TRBJ2-1; TRBD2 agrees at 11 bases. The sequencing input was PBMCs or T cells enriched from blood (not recorded which). The DNA for the CDR3 is TGCGCCAGCAGCCAAGGACGACTAGCGGGGCTCAATGAGCAGTTCTTC. It codes for CASSQGRLAGLNEQFF.